The source of this TCR beta chain is a study of early T cells in non-severe SARS-CoV-2 infection. Study-level background: Bulk RNA from unsorted whole blood was sequenced; chains were unpaired.

TCRdb reanalysed the 5' RACE reads using MiXCR and keeps one entry per CDR3 protein. Of 80,000 to 95,000 distinct CDR3 sequences in the sample, about 12% were seen once. V shed 2 bases, J shed 0 bases, and the junction held 12 bases outside the gene matches. This CDR3 is built from 19 residues. The germline V gene encodes CDR1 ENHRY and CDR2 SYGVKD. Study observations and caveats: The study's VDJdb matching favored anti-spike CD8 responses and missed private and CD4 specificities.

This clonotype turned up a few times. Its cognate antigen is unknown. Sequencing was done on a sample of whole blood. The J gene is TRBJ2-4, the V gene TRBV10-3; 8 bases fit TRBD1. The receptor was isolated from an adult who was a healthcare worker with PCR-confirmed SARS-CoV-2 infection or an uninfected control (not recorded which). The CDR3 nucleotides are TGTGCCATCAGTGAGGTGGGACAGGCTCTATTGACAGCCAAAAACATTCAGTACTTC. It encodes CAISEVGQALLTAKNIQYF.